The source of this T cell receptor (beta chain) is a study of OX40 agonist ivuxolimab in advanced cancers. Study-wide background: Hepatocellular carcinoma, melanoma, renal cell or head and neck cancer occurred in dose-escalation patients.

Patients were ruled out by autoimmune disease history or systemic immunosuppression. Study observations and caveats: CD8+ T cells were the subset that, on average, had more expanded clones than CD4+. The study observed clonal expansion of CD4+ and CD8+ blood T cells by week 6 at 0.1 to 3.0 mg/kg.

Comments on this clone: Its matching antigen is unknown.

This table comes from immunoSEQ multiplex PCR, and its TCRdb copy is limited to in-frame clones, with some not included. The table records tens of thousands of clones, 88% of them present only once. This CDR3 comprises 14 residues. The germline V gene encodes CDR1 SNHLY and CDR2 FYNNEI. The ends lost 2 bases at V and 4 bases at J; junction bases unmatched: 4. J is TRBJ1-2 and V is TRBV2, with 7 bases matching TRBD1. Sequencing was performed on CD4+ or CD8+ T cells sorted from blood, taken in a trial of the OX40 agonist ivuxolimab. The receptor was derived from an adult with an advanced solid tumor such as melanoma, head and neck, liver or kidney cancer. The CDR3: CASSETQGGYGYTF. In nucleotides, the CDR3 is TGTGCCAGCAGTGAAACGCAGGGGGGCTATGGCTACACCTTC.